This TCR beta chain was sequenced for a study of Graves' ophthalmopathy and Graves' hyperthyroidism. On this clonotype itself: The target antigen is unknown.

Study outcomes and limitations: For predicting ophthalmopathy progression, the model had 60% to 71% sensitivity and 72% to 75% specificity.

RNA transcripts were the source from which TCR beta CDR3 regions were amplified. RT-PCR in the first round used HTBI primers; a second-round multiplex PCR followed. TCRdb ran MiXCR on the multiplex PCR reads and lists one entry per CDR3 protein. This table has around 1,000,000 distinct CDR3 sequences, 36% appearing once. Clinicians made diagnoses from clinical symptoms, serum thyroxine, TRAb, thyroid ultrasound and orbital computed tomography. The V gene lost 5 bases and the J gene lost 8 bases, with 18 bases spanning the gap. The length of the CDR3 is 14 residues. Germline lookup yields CDR1 SGHTA and CDR2 FQGNSA.

The TCR was taken from an adult man with Graves' hyperthyroidism. Material: peripheral blood or thyroid tissue (not recorded which). The V call is TRBV7-2, the J call TRBJ1-1, with D possibly TRBD1 on 6 matching bases. CDR3 in amino acids: CASSPQGMGNEAFF. CDR3 sequence (DNA): TGTGCCAGCAGCCCGCAGGGGATGGGCAACGAAGCTTTCTTT.